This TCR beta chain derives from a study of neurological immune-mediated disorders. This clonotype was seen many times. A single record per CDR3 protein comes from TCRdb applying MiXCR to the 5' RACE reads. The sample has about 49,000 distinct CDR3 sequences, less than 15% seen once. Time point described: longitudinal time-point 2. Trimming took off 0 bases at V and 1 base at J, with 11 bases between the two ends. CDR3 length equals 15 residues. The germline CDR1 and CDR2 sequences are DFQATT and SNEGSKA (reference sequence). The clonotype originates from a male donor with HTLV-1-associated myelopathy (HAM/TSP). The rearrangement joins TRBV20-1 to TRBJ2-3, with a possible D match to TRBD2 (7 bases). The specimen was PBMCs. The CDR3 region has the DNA TGCAGTGCTAGAGATCGGCGGGGGCGCACAGATACGCAGTATTTT. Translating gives CSARDRRGRTDTQYF.